Each of the 28 T cell receptor beta chains below was sequenced from the same sample in a study of blood T cells in healthy people across ages. Through a sample-barcoded 5' primer and a J-beta primer mix, a second PCR was run for about 6 to 11 cycles. Via MiXCR, TCRdb re-called the 5' RACE reads, giving one row per CDR3 protein. Counted here are over 450,000 distinct CDR3 sequences, under 30% occurring once; the ten biggest clones make up roughly 9%. The same data also contributed to another study, on T cells of mothers and their children.

What was sequenced was blood. All receptors derive from a boy aged 5-17 years in good health.

This clonotype was seen ten or more times. V gene TRBV6-4 combines with J gene TRBJ2-3, with D possibly being TRBD1 (5 bases). Per the germline V gene, CDR1 is MRHNA and CDR2 is SNTAGT. The CDR3 loop spans 16 amino acids. V lost 0 bases to trimming and J lost 2 bases, with 12 bases between them. The CDR3 DNA follows: TGTGCCAGCAGTGACTCAGCGAGCAGGGACACAGATACGCAGTATTTT. Amino acid sequence: CASSDSASRDTDTQYF.

The genes are TRBV30 and TRBJ2-1; TRBD2 matches 9 bases. Germline CDR1 reads GTSNPN; CDR2 reads SVGIG (reference sequence). The V segment lost 3 bases and the J segment 4 bases; nucleotides outside the gene matches: 7. The CDR3 is made up of 15 amino acids. The CDR3 bases are TGTGCCTGGAGACTAGCGGGCCTCGGGTACAATGAGCAGTTCTTC. Translating gives CAWRLAGLGYNEQFF.

The V and J genes are TRBV29-1 and TRBJ2-1; perhaps TRBD1 as D (7 bases). CDR3 length: 15 amino acids. V was cut by 4 bases and J by 0 bases, with 13 bases left in between. Per the germline V gene, CDR1 is SQVTM and CDR2 is ANQGSEA. The CDR3 sequence is CSVGPGGSSYNEQFF. DNA of the CDR3: TGCAGCGTTGGCCCAGGGGGGAGCTCCTACAATGAGCAGTTCTTC.

This clonotype was seen a few times. The DNA of the CDR3 is TGCAGCGTTACCATAGCGGGCACCTACGAGCAGTACTTC. This codes for CSVTIAGTYEQYF. This chain links TRBV29-1 with TRBJ2-5; TRBD2 matches 7 bases. Near its end, the DNA agrees better with TRBJ2-7, so the J call may be wrong. Germline values: CDR1 SQVTM, CDR2 ANQGSEA. This CDR3 spans 13 amino acids.

This clonotype turned up a few times. The chain links TRBV6-5 to TRBJ1-4; D call uncertain. The CDR3 has 16 amino acids. Trimming removed 0 bases at V and 1 base at J, with 9 bases between. Germline V gene data show CDR1 as MNHEY and CDR2 as SVGAGI. Here the CDR3 reads CASSYSRTRTNEKLFF. The CDR3 DNA sequence: TGTGCCAGCAGTTACTCTAGGACTAGAACTAATGAAAAACTGTTTTTT.

The V and J genes are TRBV15 and TRBJ2-5; 7 positions match TRBD2. The J call is uncertain, as TRBJ2-7 better fits the DNA end. The germline CDR1 and CDR2 sequences are LNHNV and YYDKDF (reference sequence). The CDR3 is 12 amino acids. CDR3 DNA: TGTGCCACCCTTGGGGGGGACGACGAGCAGTACTTC. Protein product: CATLGGDDEQYF.

Regarding this clonotype: A junction boundary mismatches the germline segment, possibly from a read error. The V and J genes are TRBV7-6 and TRBJ1-2, with D possibly TRBD1 on 6 matching bases. CDR3 length equals 17 residues. CDR1 is SGHVS, CDR2 FNYEAQ, per germline. The CDR3 region has the DNA TGTGCCAGCAGCCCCGGACAGAGGAGAGGGGCTAACTATGGCTTCACCTTC. Translating gives CASSPGQRRGANYGFTF.

The chain employs TRBV11-2 and TRBJ1-5; D not certain. Germline values: CDR1 SGHAT, CDR2 FQNNGV. The CDR3 extends over 14 amino acids. V lost 1 base to trimming and J lost 6 bases, with 10 bases between them. The CDR3 loop reads CASSLAPEGQPQHF. Written as DNA, the CDR3 is TGTGCCAGCAGCTTAGCGCCCGAGGGTCAGCCCCAGCATTTT.

In its sample, this clonotype was seen a few times. The CDR3 DNA reads as TGTGCCAGCAGCCCAACCGGGACAGGGGATAGAGCTTTCTTT. Its translation: CASSPTGTGDRAFF. The V gene is TRBV6-4, the J gene TRBJ1-1; the match to TRBD1 covers 10 bases. The germline V gene encodes CDR1 MRHNA and CDR2 SNTAGT. V lost 6 bases to trimming and J lost 10 bases; unmatched junction nucleotides: 11. This CDR3 is 14 amino acids long.

This rearrangement joins TRBV7-2 to TRBJ1-2, with D hard to call. CDR1 SGHTA and CDR2 FQGNSA come from the germline V gene. V was cut by 0 bases and J by 2 bases, with 16 bases left in between. The CDR3 runs 17 residues. For the CDR3, the DNA is TGTGCCAGCAGCTTAGCCTTCGCGGGGATATCGAACTATGGCTACACCTTC. Encoded protein: CASSLAFAGISNYGYTF.

The J gene is TRBJ2-3, the V gene TRBV20-1, with TRBD1 identical over 10 bases. Germline values: CDR1 DFQATT, CDR2 SNEGSKA (reference sequence). V gave up 3 bases and J gave up 4 bases; unmatched junction bases: 4. The CDR3 consists of 14 residues. The CDR3 spells CSASPTGGADTQYF. Here the CDR3 DNA reads TGCAGTGCTAGCCCGACAGGGGGCGCAGATACGCAGTATTTT.

The rearrangement links TRBV28 to TRBJ2-2; possibly TRBD1 for D (5 bases). Per germline, CDR1 MDHEN and CDR2 SYDVKM. The CDR3 runs to 16 residues. The ends were cut back, 0 bases at V and 4 bases at J, with 12 bases in the middle. The CDR3 DNA reads TGTGCCAGCAGTTTATGGGGGATAAGGGGCACCGGGGAGCTGTTTTTT. Residues: CASSLWGIRGTGELFF.

This chain uses TRBV4-3 with TRBJ1-3; D is unclear. Trimming removed 2 bases from V and 1 base from J, with 9 bases in between. CDR3 length: 15 amino acids. In germline, CDR1 is LGHNA, CDR2 YSLEER. CDR3 sequence (DNA): TGCGCCAGCAGCCAAATGACCCGATCTGGAAACACCATATATTTT. It is translated as CASSQMTRSGNTIYF.

The genes are TRBV7-9 and TRBJ2-1, with D perhaps TRBD2 (6 bases). The CDR3 spans 16 residues. Looked up from germline, CDR1 is SEHNR and CDR2 is FQNEAQ (reference sequence). V dropped 5 bases and J dropped 6 bases, with 20 bases sitting between them. The CDR3 coding sequence is TGTGCCAGCAGCCCGCCGCCCGGGGGACTCCTCAATGAGCAGTTCTTC. Translation gives CASSPPPGGLLNEQFF.

This chain joins TRBV20-1 and TRBJ2-1, with D unclear. Germline V CDR1 and CDR2: DFQATT, SNEGSKA (reference sequence). V shed 5 bases and J shed 15 bases, with 17 bases lying between them. The CDR3 has 11 residues. CDR3: CSAPNVGVTFF. CDR3 DNA sequence: TGCAGTGCTCCTAACGTCGGTGTTACGTTCTTC.

CDR3 loop: CSVGQRYTGELFF. The CDR3 DNA is TGCAGCGTAGGTCAGAGATACACCGGGGAGCTGTTTTTT. The chain joins TRBV29-1 to TRBJ2-2; no clear D. CDR3 length equals 13 residues. The germline V gene has CDR1 SQVTM and CDR2 ANQGSEA. Trimming stripped 6 bases from V and 3 bases from J, with 11 bases between.

Ten or more counts support this clonotype. The chain links TRBV20-1 to TRBJ2-1, with D possibly being TRBD2 (6 bases). V was cut by 6 bases and J by 8 bases, with 14 bases left in between. The CDR3 is made up of 12 amino acids. Germline CDR1 reads DFQATT; CDR2 reads SNEGSKA (reference sequence). The CDR3, as DNA: TGCAGTGCCCCGACTAGTCTCTATGAGCAGTTCTTC. This sequence encodes CSAPTSLYEQFF.

This clonotype appeared a few times. The CDR3 is CASSLNRDSHSGNTIYF. In DNA form, the CDR3 reads TGTGCCAGCAGCTTAAACCGAGATTCACACTCTGGAAACACCATATATTTT. The rearrangement uses TRBV7-8 and TRBJ1-3; D unresolved. CDR1 and CDR2 (germline): SGHVS, FQNEAQ. Trimming stripped 2 bases from V and 0 bases from J, with 14 bases between. The CDR3 loop spans 17 amino acids.

This clonotype was picked up a small number of times. The chain employs TRBV29-1 and TRBJ2-6; 9 nucleotides align to TRBD1. The CDR3 spans 16 residues. Trimming took 6 bases from V and 0 from J; bases not matched to a gene: 6. Germline V CDR1 and CDR2: SQVTM, ANQGSEA. This chain's CDR3 is CSVTGGILSGANVLTF. DNA for the CDR3: TGCAGCGTGACAGGGGGTATCCTCTCTGGGGCCAACGTCCTGACTTTC.

The rearrangement links TRBV9 to TRBJ1-4, with 8 bases fitting TRBD1. J gave up 5 bases and V 3 bases, and 15 bases lay outside the gene matches. The CDR3 sequence is 18 residues long. Per germline, CDR1 SGDLS and CDR2 YYNGEE. The CDR3 DNA is TGTGCCAGCAGCGGAACACCCCAGGGGGCGTTCAACAATGAAAAACTGTTTTTT. Translated: CASSGTPQGAFNNEKLFF.

The chain uses TRBV6-6 and TRBJ1-1; D uncertain. CDR1 is MNHNY, CDR2 SVGAGI, per germline (reference sequence). The CDR3 sequence is 13 residues long. Trimming shortened V by 5 bases and J by 11 bases, and 18 bases separated the two germline ends. The CDR3 spells CASSTPGSQWAFF. The CDR3 coding sequence is TGTGCCAGCAGTACCCCAGGCTCTCAGTGGGCTTTCTTT.

CDR3 sequence: CASSSGSHSSYSYEQYF. Written as DNA, the CDR3 is TGCGCCAGCAGCTCGGGGAGCCACAGTTCCTACTCCTACGAGCAGTACTTC. The chain employs TRBV5-1 and TRBJ2-7, with D perhaps TRBD2 (5 bases). Between the trimmed V and J ends, which lost 3 bases and 0 bases, there was a span of 19 bases. The CDR3 contains 17 residues. Germline loops: CDR1 SGHRS, CDR2 YFSETQ.

The chain has TRBV9 and TRBJ2-1; D not certain. V lost 7 bases and J 6 bases, leaving 20 bases between the germline ends. Germline CDR1 reads SGDLS; CDR2 reads YYNGEE. CDR3 length equals 15 residues. The CDR3, as DNA: TGTGCCAGCGGAGCAGGAAATATGGTGCGCAATGAGCAGTTCTTC. This codes for CASGAGNMVRNEQFF.

The J gene is TRBJ1-1, the V gene TRBV5-1; unclear D gene. There are 15 residues in the CDR3. The V gene lost 0 bases and the J gene lost 1 base, with 10 bases spanning the gap. In germline, CDR1 is SGHRS, CDR2 YFSETQ. The CDR3 nucleotides read TGCGCCAGCAGCTTGGACCTCCAGGCGAACACTGAAGCTTTCTTT. This encodes CASSLDLQANTEAFF.

This clonotype has only a few counts. The chain joins TRBV7-3 to TRBJ2-2; D is unclear. This CDR3 comprises 14 residues. Germline assignment: CDR1 SGHTA and CDR2 FQGTGA. Trimming took off 2 bases at V and 5 bases at J, with 9 bases between the two ends. As DNA, the CDR3 is TGTGCCAGCAGCTTATTTCCGGATACCGGGGAGCTGTTTTTT. This codes for CASSLFPDTGELFF.

The CDR3 nucleotides are TGTGCCAGCAGTTCCTACGCGGACAGGGCCTACGAGCAGTACTTC. This gives the protein CASSSYADRAYEQYF. The V and J genes are TRBV27 and TRBJ2-7, with 8 nucleotides matching TRBD1. The CDR3 has 15 residues. J lost 2 bases, V lost 4 bases, and 7 bases had no gene match. CDR1 and CDR2 from the germline V gene are MNHEY and SMNVEV (reference sequence).

The V call is TRBV4-3, the J call TRBJ2-6, with D possibly TRBD1 on 6 matching bases. V lost 1 base and J 4 bases, leaving 23 bases between the germline ends. CDR1 and CDR2 (germline): LGHNA, YSLEER. This CDR3 has 20 amino acids. CDR3 sequence (DNA): TGCGCCAGCAGCCAAGTGGAGTTTCGAACAGGGTTTTCGGGGGCCAACGTCCTGACTTTC. As protein: CASSQVEFRTGFSGANVLTF.

This clonotype was picked up a small number of times. V gene TRBV10-3 combines with J gene TRBJ1-4; D unresolved. Trimming took 0 bases from V and 10 from J, leaving 24 bases between them. Germline V CDR1 and CDR2: ENHRY, SYGVKD. The CDR3 has 18 amino acids. This chain's CDR3 is CAISESVILARTKVKLFF. CDR3 coding DNA: TGTGCCATCAGTGAGTCTGTTATTTTGGCGAGGACCAAGGTAAAACTGTTTTTT.